This record concerns one T cell receptor beta chain sequence. The source of the sample is a study of technical replicates of blood from several donors. Only in-frame clones appear in the TCRdb table, and some are missing; sequencing was by immunoSEQ multiplex PCR. The table has 70,000 to 90,000 clones, approximately 92% seen once; the top ten hold around 0.25%. This receptor was taken from a human donor in good health. The sequenced sample consisted of T cells isolated from PBMCs.

The CDR3 DNA reads TGTGCCAGCAGCGTAGGGTACGGGGGTGGGTTAAACATTCAGTACTTC. Amino acid sequence: CASSVGYGGGLNIQYF. This chain connects TRBV9 to TRBJ2-4; possible D gene TRBD2, 6 bases. The V gene lost 0 bases and the J gene lost 6 bases, with 16 bases spanning the gap. This CDR3 region has 16 residues. Germline V gene sequence: CDR1 SGDLS, CDR2 YYNGEE.